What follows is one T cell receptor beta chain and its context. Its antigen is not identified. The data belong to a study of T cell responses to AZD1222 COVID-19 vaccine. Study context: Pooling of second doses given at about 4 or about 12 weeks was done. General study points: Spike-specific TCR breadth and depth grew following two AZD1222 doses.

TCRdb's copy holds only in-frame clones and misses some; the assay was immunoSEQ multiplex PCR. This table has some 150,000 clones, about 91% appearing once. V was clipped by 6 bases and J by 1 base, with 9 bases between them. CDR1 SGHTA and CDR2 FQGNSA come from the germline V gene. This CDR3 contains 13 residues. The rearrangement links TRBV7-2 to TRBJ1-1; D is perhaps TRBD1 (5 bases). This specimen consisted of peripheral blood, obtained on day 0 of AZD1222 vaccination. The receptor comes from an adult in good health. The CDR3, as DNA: TGTGCCAGCAGGTCGAGGGGGAACACTGAAGCTTTCTTT. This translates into CASRSRGNTEAFF.